This T cell receptor beta chain comes out of a study of blood T cell repertoires in COVID-19. Method: immunoSEQ multiplex PCR; TCRdb's copy keeps in-frame clones and lacks some. The table lists roughly 250,000 clones, approximately 78% of them singletons. Material for sequencing was peripheral blood. This sequence was found in a woman aged 55-69 years with active or convalescent COVID-19.

The CDR3 coding sequence is TGTGCCATCAGCCGAACCCCGGGACAGTCGAACACTGAAGCTTTCTTT. Its protein is CAISRTPGQSNTEAFF. The J gene is TRBJ1-1, the V gene TRBV10-3; TRBD1 matches at 7 bases. The CDR3 is 16 residues long. Germline CDR1 is ENHRY and CDR2 is SYGVKD. J lost 1 base, V lost 6 bases, and 11 bases had no gene match.